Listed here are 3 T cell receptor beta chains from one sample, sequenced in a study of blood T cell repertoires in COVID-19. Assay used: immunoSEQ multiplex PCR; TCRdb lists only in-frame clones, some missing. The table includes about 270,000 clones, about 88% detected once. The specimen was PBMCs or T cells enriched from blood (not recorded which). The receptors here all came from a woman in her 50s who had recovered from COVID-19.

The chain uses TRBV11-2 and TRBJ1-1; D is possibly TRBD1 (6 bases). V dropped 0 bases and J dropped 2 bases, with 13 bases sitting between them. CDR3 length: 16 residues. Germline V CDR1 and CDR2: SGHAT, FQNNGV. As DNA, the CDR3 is TGTGCCAGCAGCTTAGATCATCGGACAGAAAACACTGAAGCTTTCTTT. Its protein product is CASSLDHRTENTEAFF.

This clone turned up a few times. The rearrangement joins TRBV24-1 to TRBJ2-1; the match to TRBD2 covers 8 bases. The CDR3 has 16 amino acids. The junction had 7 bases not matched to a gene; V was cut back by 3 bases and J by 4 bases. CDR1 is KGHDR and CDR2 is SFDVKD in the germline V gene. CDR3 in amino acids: CATSDKGLGTYNEQFF. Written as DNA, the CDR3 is TGTGCCACCAGTGATAAGGGACTAGGAACGTACAATGAGCAGTTCTTC.

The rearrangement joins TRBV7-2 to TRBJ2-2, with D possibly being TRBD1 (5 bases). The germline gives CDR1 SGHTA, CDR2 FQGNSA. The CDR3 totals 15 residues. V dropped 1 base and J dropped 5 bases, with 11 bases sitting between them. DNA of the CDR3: TGTGCCAGCAGCTTAGTTCCAGGGTGGACCGGGGAGCTGTTTTTT. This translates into CASSLVPGWTGELFF.